This T cell receptor beta chain came from a study of blood T cell repertoires in COVID-19. Study-wide context: The origin of the acute and convalescent COVID-19 samples was the United States, Italy and Spain. PBMCs, B-cell-depleted T cells, or T cells were the source of the cDNA or gDNA that made up the material.

Trimming cost V 0 bases and J 3 bases, with 8 bases left between them. Germline V gene data show CDR1 as SGHRS and CDR2 as YFSETQ. This CDR3 is built from 14 residues. Authors' data handling: Nucleated cell counts were estimated from reference gene primer amplification. Some clones are missing from TCRdb's copy, which holds only in-frame ones; the method was immunoSEQ multiplex PCR. V and J calls and clone size are those listed in that table; D and trimming were worked out from the DNA. Of approximately 50,000 clones detected, around 88% appear once; the ten largest clones hold under 30%. This sequence originates from a woman of 80 years or more with acute or convalescent COVID-19. Sequencing was done on a sample of peripheral blood. The rearrangement links TRBV5-1 to TRBJ2-3; a weak D match, TRBD1 (5 bases). The CDR3 DNA is TGCGCCAGCAGCTTGGAACAGGTTACAGATACGCAGTATTTT. Its translation: CASSLEQVTDTQYF.